These 29 T cell receptor beta chains originate from one sample sequenced in a study of shared clonotypes between healthy human individuals. Sequencing was performed with immunoSEQ multiplex PCR; in TCRdb, only in-frame clones are kept and a portion is missing. The sample includes about 1.1 million clones, roughly 77% of them seen just once. Sequences were obtained from memory CD4+ T cells from PBMCs. Noted subset: CD45RA-negative fraction. Receptors were obtained from a man younger than 35 in good health. Some clones in this sample may be carry-over from other donors' samples.

This clone was counted between two and nine times. The genes are TRBV28 and TRBJ1-1, with D maybe TRBD1 (5 bases). Between the trimmed V and J ends, which lost 6 bases and 2 bases, there was a span of 10 bases. This CDR3 has 13 amino acids. Germline V gene sequence: CDR1 MDHEN, CDR2 SYDVKM. CDR3 sequence: CASRTWTNTEAFF. CDR3 coding DNA: TGTGCCAGCAGAACCTGGACAAACACTGAAGCTTTCTTT.

The chain links TRBV28 to TRBJ1-1; D remains ambiguous. Germline-derived CDR1 and CDR2 are MDHEN and SYDVKM. V gave up 7 bases and J gave up 4 bases, with 7 bases separating them. CDR3 length: 11 amino acids. This chain's CDR3 is CASNLGTEAFF. The CDR3 DNA reads as TGTGCCAGCAATCTAGGCACTGAAGCTTTCTTT.

The gene calls are TRBV7-8 and TRBJ1-1; TRBD1 matches 7 bases. V lost 5 bases and J lost 1; bases outside the gene matches: 7. This CDR3 region has 15 residues. Germline V gives CDR1 SGHVS, CDR2 FQNEAQ. This CDR3 reads CASSRRRTGNTEAFF. The CDR3 DNA sequence: TGTGCCAGCAGCCGGAGAAGGACAGGGAACACTGAAGCTTTCTTT.

This clone has more than one count but fewer than ten. CDR3: CSISGVQDGYTF. In DNA form, the CDR3 reads TGCAGCATATCAGGGGTTCAGGATGGCTACACCTTC. This rearrangement joins TRBV29-1 to TRBJ1-2; TRBD1 might be the D (6 bases). V was clipped by 8 bases and J by 6 bases, with 16 bases between them. There are 12 residues in the CDR3. Germline V lookup: CDR1 SQVTM, CDR2 ANQGSEA.

The chain carries TRBV6-6 and TRBJ1-2, with D perhaps TRBD1 (5 bases). CDR3 length: 14 amino acids. Germline CDR1 and CDR2: MNHNY and SVGAGI (reference sequence). Deletions cut 6 bases from V and 7 bases from J, with 18 bases between. The CDR3 is CASREGLGPSGYTF. DNA of the CDR3: TGTGCCAGCAGGGAAGGGCTGGGGCCGAGTGGCTACACCTTC.

This chain joins TRBV12-5 and TRBJ2-7; D tentatively reads TRBD1 or TRBD2 (6 bases each). CDR3 length equals 13 residues. CDR1 is LGHNT, CDR2 FRNRAP, per germline. V was cut by 5 bases and J by 7 bases, with 15 bases left in between. CDR3 sequence (DNA): TGTGCTAGTGGTACCTCTGGGGGGCGTGAGCAGTACTTC. It specifies CASGTSGGREQYF.

The chain links TRBV9 to TRBJ2-7; weak D call: TRBD1 (8 bases). Germline V gene data show CDR1 as SGDLS and CDR2 as YYNGEE. Trimming shortened V by 0 bases and J by 6 bases, and 13 bases separated the two germline ends. This CDR3 is built from 14 residues. As DNA, the CDR3 is TGTGCCAGCAGCGTAGGACAGGGGAGGGGCGAGCAGTACTTC. Amino acids: CASSVGQGRGEQYF.

The chain joins TRBV29-1 to TRBJ2-5, with TRBD1 matching over 7 bases. The length of the CDR3 is 14 residues. The J segment lost 1 base and the V segment lost 5 bases, leaving 7 bases of the junction unmatched. In germline, CDR1 is SQVTM, CDR2 ANQGSEA. The CDR3, as DNA: TGCAGCGTTCTTGACAGGGCCCTCCAAGAGACCCAGTACTTC. Translating gives CSVLDRALQETQYF.

This sequence joins TRBV11-3 and TRBJ2-2; weak D call: TRBD2 (5 bases). V dropped 3 bases and J dropped 4 bases, with 6 bases sitting between them. CDR3 size: 13 residues. Germline CDR1 is SGHNT and CDR2 is YENEEA. CDR3 in DNA: TGTGCCAGCAGCTTCACTAGCACCGGGGAGCTGTTTTTT. Its translation is CASSFTSTGELFF.

The CDR3 DNA reads TGCGCCAGCAGCCAAGATCAGGGGCCCGGGGAGCTGTTTTTT. This gives the protein CASSQDQGPGELFF. The chain employs TRBV4-1 and TRBJ2-2; tentative D call: TRBD1 (6 bases). Trimming stripped 0 bases from V and 6 bases from J, with 8 bases between. Germline V gene sequence: CDR1 MGHRA, CDR2 YSYEKL. CDR3 size: 14 residues.

This chain joins TRBV27 and TRBJ2-1, with TRBD2 identical over 12 bases. This CDR3 has 14 amino acids. Germline assignment: CDR1 MNHEY and CDR2 SMNVEV (reference sequence). The junction had 7 bases not matched to a gene; V was cut back by 6 bases and J by 10 bases. In DNA form, the CDR3 reads TGTGCCAGCAGGGGACTAGCGGGCCTCACGGAGCAGTTCTTC. It specifies CASRGLAGLTEQFF.

This clone was seen only a few times. The chain employs TRBV10-1 and TRBJ2-7; D uncertain. Germline loops: CDR1 WNHNN, CDR2 SYGVQD (reference sequence). Deletions cut 0 bases from V and 7 bases from J, with 7 bases between. The CDR3 has 12 residues. The CDR3 DNA reads TGCGCCAGCAGTGAGTCGACGGGTGAGCAGTACTTC. Its translation: CASSESTGEQYF.

This chain joins TRBV6-1 and TRBJ2-3; D call uncertain. Germline lookup yields CDR1 MNHNS and CDR2 SASEGT. This CDR3 comprises 13 residues. V lost 0 bases to trimming and J lost 2 bases, with 3 bases between them. CDR3 sequence: CASSEAPTDTQYF. The CDR3, as DNA: TGTGCCAGCAGTGAAGCGCCCACAGATACGCAGTATTTT.

As for this clone: Other DNA sequences in the sample encode the same CDR3. J is TRBJ2-7 and V is TRBV7-9; no reliable D call. Germline assignment: CDR1 SEHNR and CDR2 FQNEAQ (reference sequence). V was pared by 0 bases and J by 3 bases, with 6 bases between. The CDR3 runs 13 residues. The CDR3: CASSLAGGYEQYF. The CDR3 nucleotides are TGTGCCAGCAGCTTAGCGGGCGGCTACGAGCAGTACTTC.

In its sample, this clone was seen once. V usage is TRBV4-3 and J usage is TRBJ2-1; TRBD2 aligns across 9 bases. The V segment lost 1 base and the J segment 4 bases; nucleotides outside the gene matches: 8. The CDR3 has 17 residues. The V gene's germline CDR1 is LGHNA and CDR2 YSLEER. CDR3: CASSQAGGRDTYNEQFF. CDR3 sequence (DNA): TGCGCCAGCAGCCAAGCGGGCGGGAGGGATACATACAATGAGCAGTTCTTC.

The V gene is TRBV7-9, the J gene TRBJ2-1, with 13 bases identical to TRBD2. There are 16 residues in the CDR3. CDR1 is SEHNR, CDR2 FQNEAQ, per germline (reference sequence). The V and J ends lost 5 bases and 4 bases, in that order; junction bases with no gene match: 5. For the CDR3, the DNA is TGTGCCAGCAGCGTGGGACTAGCGGGACAATACAATGAGCAGTTCTTC. Protein: CASSVGLAGQYNEQFF.

The genes are TRBV7-9 and TRBJ1-1; a possible D gene is TRBD1 (5 bases). The CDR3 consists of 15 residues. Germline V gene sequence: CDR1 SEHNR, CDR2 FQNEAQ (reference sequence). V was trimmed by 2 bases and J by 4 bases, leaving 14 bases between them. The CDR3 loop is CASSLSDGAGTEAFF. The DNA of the CDR3 is TGTGCCAGCAGCTTAAGCGATGGGGCCGGCACTGAAGCTTTCTTT.

A remark on this clone: A clone one base away is much larger, so this may be a read error. Other DNA sequences in the sample encode the same CDR3. The V call is TRBV5-1, the J call TRBJ1-1, with D tentatively TRBD1 (5 bases). Germline assignment: CDR1 SGHRS and CDR2 YFSETQ. The CDR3 covers 14 residues. The CDR3 DNA is TGCGCCAGCAGCTTGGGAGGGGCTGGCACTGAGGCTTTCTTT. It codes for CASSLGGAGTEAFF.

The chain carries TRBV18 and TRBJ2-7; D ambiguous. The germline CDR1 and CDR2 sequences are KGHSH and LQKENI. The CDR3 sequence is 15 residues long. The V and J ends lost 3 bases and 4 bases respectively, with 16 bases between them. The CDR3 sequence is CASSPRVGTLYEQYF. Written as DNA, the CDR3 is TGTGCCAGCTCACCTCGGGTAGGAACCTTATACGAGCAGTACTTC.

The CDR3 here is CASSYSGQSYGYTF. The CDR3 coding sequence is TGTGCCAGCAGTTACTCGGGACAGAGCTATGGCTACACCTTC. The chain combines TRBV6-6 with TRBJ1-2; 7 bases align to TRBD1. The V and J ends lost 0 bases and 4 bases, in that order; junction bases with no gene match: 2. This CDR3 has 14 residues. Germline V gene data show CDR1 as MNHNY and CDR2 as SVGAGI (reference sequence).

The rearrangement uses TRBV5-4 and TRBJ1-1; D is unclear. There are 14 residues in the CDR3. CDR1 and CDR2 (germline): SGHNT, YYREEE (reference sequence). Trimming removed 1 base from V and 0 bases from J, with 7 bases in between. The CDR3 nucleotides are TGTGCCAGCAGCTTGTACACCTTGAACACTGAAGCTTTCTTT. This sequence encodes CASSLYTLNTEAFF.

Remarks on this clone: This may stem from a read error, because a much larger clone lies one nucleotide away. No conserved phenylalanine or tryptophan ends this CDR3, so it is likely a read error. This chain links TRBV4-3 with TRBJ2-7, with 7 bases aligning to TRBD2. The CDR3 extends over 17 amino acids. Germline values: CDR1 LGHNA, CDR2 YSLEER. V dropped 1 base and J dropped 3; count of bases not matched to a gene: 12. CDR3 nucleotide sequence: TGCGCCAGCAGCCAAGGAGCGGGCAGCGGGGTCCGCTACGAGCAGTACCTC. Translating it yields CASSQGAGSGVRYEQYL.

The J gene is TRBJ1-3, the V gene TRBV6-1, with D hard to call. Per the germline V gene, CDR1 is MNHNS and CDR2 is SASEGT. This CDR3 comprises 13 residues. The germline V and J ends were trimmed by 2 bases and 4 bases, with 6 bases remaining between them. CDR3 in amino acids: CASSETMGNTIYF. In DNA, the CDR3 is TGTGCCAGCAGTGAAACGATGGGAAACACCATATATTTT.

This sequence joins TRBV2 and TRBJ1-2, with 7 bases matching TRBD1. CDR1 is SNHLY, CDR2 FYNNEI, per germline. The CDR3 runs to 16 residues. Unmatched junction bases numbered 10, after V lost 6 bases and J lost 0 bases. Here the CDR3 reads CASRKIGTAANYGYTF. CDR3 sequence (DNA): TGTGCCAGCAGGAAGATCGGGACAGCGGCTAACTATGGCTACACCTTC.

The J gene is TRBJ2-6, the V gene TRBV5-6; no clear D. Germline loops: CDR1 SGHDT, CDR2 YYEEEE. The CDR3 is 15 residues long. V lost 3 bases and J lost 0, with 7 bases in between. CDR3 nucleotides: TGTGCCAGCAGCTATGGGATCTCTGGGGCCAACGTCCTGACTTTC. Its protein product is CASSYGISGANVLTF.

This clone was picked up a small number of times. The rearrangement uses TRBV5-4 and TRBJ1-2, with 9 bases fitting TRBD1. The germline V gene encodes CDR1 SGHNT and CDR2 YYREEE (reference sequence). The CDR3 runs to 14 residues. V lost 3 bases to trimming and J lost 4 bases; unmatched junction nucleotides: 4. This chain's CDR3 is CASSSGQGFYGYTF. The CDR3 DNA is TGTGCCAGCAGCTCGGGACAGGGTTTCTATGGCTACACCTTC. Full variable domain (outside the CDR3, taken from reference TRBV5-4 and TRBJ1-2): ETGVTQSPTHLIKTRGQQVTLRCSSQSGHNTVSWYQQALGQGPQFIFQYYREEENGRGNFPPRFSGLQFPNYSSELNVNALELDDSALYLCASSSGQGFYGYTFGSGTRLTVV.

The J gene is TRBJ2-5, the V gene TRBV10-1; either TRBD1 or TRBD2 may fit D (5 bases each). V lost 6 bases to trimming and J lost 3 bases, with 14 bases between them. The CDR3 has 14 amino acids. In germline, CDR1 is WNHNN, CDR2 SYGVQD (reference sequence). Here the CDR3 DNA reads TGCGCCAGCAGCCGCTGGGGGTCGGAAGAGACCCAGTACTTC. Its translation: CASSRWGSEETQYF.

The V gene is TRBV4-2, the J gene TRBJ2-3; 9 nucleotides agree with TRBD2. The V and J ends lost 0 bases and 3 bases, in that order; junction bases with no gene match: 13. The CDR3 runs to 19 residues. Germline V gene sequence: CDR1 LGHNA, CDR2 YNFKEQ. The CDR3 DNA is TGTGCCAGCAGCCAAGATCGCCCCTCTAGCGGGAAGGCTACAGATACGCAGTATTTT. This gives the protein CASSQDRPSSGKATDTQYF.

V gene TRBV29-1 combines with J gene TRBJ2-1; 7 bases line up with TRBD2. CDR3 length: 15 residues. CDR1 and CDR2 (germline): SQVTM, ANQGSEA. V lost 7 bases to trimming and J lost 7 bases; unmatched junction nucleotides: 16. The CDR3 spells CSAGGTSRRTNEQFF. The CDR3 region has the DNA TGCAGCGCGGGGGGAACTAGCCGGAGGACTAATGAGCAGTTCTTC.